The 15 T cell receptor beta chains below come from one sample, sequenced in a study of tumor-infiltrating lymphocytes in localized non-small cell lung cancer. Method: immunoSEQ multiplex PCR; TCRdb's copy keeps in-frame clones and lacks some. The sample yields about 12,000 clones, around 79% seen once. Sequencing input: lung tumor tissue. The receptors stem from a human donor with non-small cell lung cancer.

CDR3 sequence (DNA): TGTGCCACCAGCTCCCTTGGGGGATATTACACTGAAGCTTTCTTT. It translates to CATSSLGGYYTEAFF. This chain connects TRBV15 to TRBJ1-1, with a possible D match to TRBD1 (5 bases). V lost 5 bases and J lost 3, with 16 bases in between. From germline, CDR1 is LNHNV and CDR2 YYDKDF (reference sequence). The CDR3 sequence is 15 residues long. The full variable domain, with the rest looked up from reference TRBV15 and TRBJ1-1, is DAMVIQNPRYQVTQFGKPVTLSCSQTLNHNVMYWYQQKSSQAPKLLFHYYDKDFNNEADTPDNFQSRRPNTSFCFLDIRSPGLGDTAMYLCATSSLGGYYTEAFFGQGTRLTVV.

In this sample, this clone turned up a few times. This sequence joins TRBV30 and TRBJ2-2; D is unclear. V gave up 2 bases and J gave up 1 base, with 5 bases separating them. CDR1 and CDR2 (germline): GTSNPN, SVGIG (reference sequence). The CDR3 runs 13 residues. The CDR3 reads CAWSRKNTGELFF. As DNA, the CDR3 is TGTGCCTGGAGTCGGAAGAACACCGGGGAGCTGTTTTTT. Supplemented by reference TRBV30 and TRBJ2-2, the full variable domain reads SQTIHQWPATLVQPVGSPLSLECTVEGTSNPNLYWYRQAAGRGLQLLFYSVGIGQISSEVPQNLSASRPQDRQFILSSKKLLLSDSGFYLCAWSRKNTGELFFGEGSRLTVL.

The chain combines TRBV28 with TRBJ2-7, with TRBD1 as a possible D gene (5 bases). Trimming stripped 6 bases from V and 2 bases from J, with 14 bases between. The CDR3 spans 14 residues. CDR1 is MDHEN, CDR2 SYDVKM, per germline. This CDR3 is CASSPWGSTYEQYF. CDR3 nucleotide sequence: TGTGCCAGCAGCCCCTGGGGCAGCACCTACGAGCAGTACTTC.

This sequence joins TRBV11-2 and TRBJ2-4, with D possibly being TRBD2 (6 bases). This CDR3 contains 12 residues. V lost 1 base, J lost 12 bases, and 10 bases lay in between. In germline, CDR1 is SGHAT, CDR2 FQNNGV. CDR3 residues: CASSLGRVRQYF. The CDR3 coding sequence is TGTGCCAGCAGCTTAGGGAGGGTTCGTCAGTACTTC.

This clone was observed a few times. This chain links TRBV7-9 with TRBJ2-5, with D tentatively TRBD2 (6 bases). Trimming removed 8 bases from V and 4 bases from J, with 17 bases in between. This CDR3 comprises 14 residues. Germline CDR1 and CDR2: SEHNR and FQNEAQ (reference sequence). The CDR3 region has the DNA TGTGCCAGCCTTGGAGGGCTTGAGTCAGAGACCCAGTACTTC. It is translated as CASLGGLESETQYF.

The rearrangement uses TRBV11-2 and TRBJ1-2; TRBD1 might be the D (5 bases). Germline assignment: CDR1 SGHAT and CDR2 FQNNGV. The ends were cut back, 5 bases at V and 4 bases at J, with 14 bases in the middle. CDR3 length: 14 residues. DNA for the CDR3: TGTGCCAGCAGCCAACTAGGGGTGGGCTATGGCTACACCTTC. This codes for CASSQLGVGYGYTF.

The rearrangement uses TRBV5-1 and TRBJ2-1, with TRBD2 identical over 9 bases. Looked up from germline, CDR1 is SGHRS and CDR2 is YFSETQ. CDR3 length: 15 amino acids. After removal of 3 bases from V and 5 bases from J, the junction contained 6 bases not matched to a gene. The CDR3 loop reads CASSSRLAANNEQFF. As DNA, the CDR3 is TGCGCCAGCAGCTCCCGACTAGCGGCCAACAATGAGCAGTTCTTC.

This clone was detected once. This chain connects TRBV11-2 to TRBJ2-7; D might be TRBD1 or TRBD2, each matching 5 bases. Trimming took 1 base from V and 3 from J, leaving 16 bases between them. CDR1 and CDR2 (germline): SGHAT, FQNNGV. The CDR3 consists of 16 residues. In DNA form, the CDR3 reads TGTGCCAGCAGCTTAGGTGGGACCGGGACGGACTACGAGCAGTACTTC. It translates to CASSLGGTGTDYEQYF.

The table lists this clone with a count of one. The J gene is TRBJ2-6, the V gene TRBV5-1; D gene uncertain. The V gene's germline CDR1 is SGHRS and CDR2 YFSETQ. The CDR3 contains 14 residues. The ends were cut back, 4 bases at V and 0 bases at J, with 5 bases in the middle. The CDR3 coding sequence is TGCGCCAGCAGCGATAACTCTGGGGCCAACGTCCTGACTTTC. Translation: CASSDNSGANVLTF.

The CDR3 sequence is CASSLASGSYEQYF. The DNA for the CDR3 is TGCGCCAGCAGCTTAGCTAGCGGGAGCTACGAGCAGTACTTC. This rearrangement joins TRBV5-1 to TRBJ2-7; 10 nucleotides align to TRBD2. V trimming: 2 bases; J trimming: 3 bases; junction bases outside the gene matches: 2. The CDR3 consists of 14 residues. Germline assignment: CDR1 SGHRS and CDR2 YFSETQ.

The chain employs TRBV5-6 and TRBJ2-1; 11 bases align to TRBD2. The CDR3 consists of 15 residues. Germline CDR1 is SGHDT and CDR2 is YYEEEE. V shed 4 bases and J 7 bases; nucleotides not matched to a gene: 7. CDR3 loop: CASSLSGRAGNEQFF. The DNA of the CDR3 is TGTGCCAGCAGCCTTAGCGGGAGGGCCGGAAATGAGCAGTTCTTC.

This chain uses TRBV6-5 with TRBJ1-5; perhaps TRBD1 as D (6 bases). Deletions cut 6 bases from V and 6 bases from J, with 9 bases between. Germline-derived CDR1 and CDR2 are MNHEY and SVGAGI. The CDR3 length is 12 residues. The CDR3 region is CASRGRGQPQHF. In DNA, the CDR3 is TGTGCCAGCAGGGGCAGGGGTCAGCCCCAGCATTTT.

This clone showed up just once. J is TRBJ1-1 and V is TRBV19, with 8 bases matching TRBD1. CDR1 LNHDA and CDR2 SQIVND come from the germline V gene (reference sequence). This CDR3 comprises 13 residues. Trimming removed 6 bases from V and 4 bases from J; junction bases left unmatched: 4. The CDR3 loop reads CASSYDRGTEAFF. CDR3 sequence (DNA): TGTGCCAGTAGCTATGACAGGGGCACTGAAGCTTTCTTT.

The CDR3 DNA reads TGTGCCAGTAGTATTGGGAGCGAGAGCTCCTACAATGAGCAGTTCTTC. Translating it yields CASSIGSESSYNEQFF. V is TRBV19 and J is TRBJ2-1; D might be TRBD2 (5 bases). The CDR3 consists of 16 residues. Germline CDR1 LNHDA, CDR2 SQIVND (reference sequence). Between the trimmed V and J ends, which lost 3 bases and 0 bases, there was a span of 12 bases.

The rearrangement links TRBV5-1 to TRBJ2-7; TRBD1 agrees at 8 bases. V lost 7 bases to trimming and J lost 5 bases; unmatched junction nucleotides: 11. CDR1 SGHRS and CDR2 YFSETQ come from the germline V gene. The CDR3 extends over 14 amino acids. CDR3 DNA sequence: TGCGCCAGCGGCTCCACAGGGGGGTCCCACGAGCAGTACTTC. Its protein is CASGSTGGSHEQYF.